Listed below are T cell receptor beta chains from one sample, sequenced in a study of neurological immune-mediated disorders. TCRdb used MiXCR to reprocess the 5' RACE reads, holding one entry per CDR3 protein. The sample has approximately 30,000 distinct CDR3 sequences; less than 8.5% are singletons. The sequencing input was PBMCs. The source is a woman between 50 and 59 years old in good health. Each CDR3 is given with its conserved first and last residue. A D gene is named only where the DNA matches it firmly. Size is stated for part of the rows, as once, few or many counts, or as a class when the clone is expanded.

clone size | J gene | V gene | D gene | CDR3 DNA | CDR3 protein
few | TRBJ2-7 | TRBV28 | . | TGTGCCAGCAGTTTAGGGGGGCGCGAGCAGTACTTC | CASSLGGREQYF
many | TRBJ1-4 | TRBV20-1 | . | TGCAGTGCTAGGGATGGGCCGGGTGAAAAACTGTTTTTT | CSARDGPGEKLFF
few | TRBJ2-7 | TRBV29-1 | . | TGCAGCGTTGAAGTTGGGCGGGACTACGAGCAGTACTTC | CSVEVGRDYEQYF
many | TRBJ2-2 | TRBV20-1 | . | TGCAGTGCTAGACCAACGGCCACCGGGGAGCTGTTTTTT | CSARPTATGELFF
. | TRBJ2-1 | TRBV18 | . | TGTGCCAGCTCCATAGACAGCAATGAGCAGTTCTTC | CASSIDSNEQFF
many | TRBJ2-5 | TRBV25-1 | TRBD1 | TGTGCCAGCAGTGAATTCCGAGGGGGCATCGAAGAGACCCAGTACTTC | CASSEFRGGIEETQYF
many | TRBJ2-4 | TRBV5-1 | . | TGCGCCAGCAGCTTGCGGTTGGGGGGAAACATTCAGTACTTC | CASSLRLGGNIQYF
many | TRBJ1-1 | TRBV20-1 | . | TGCAGTGCTCCTCAGGGTGACACTGAAGCTTTCTTT | CSAPQGDTEAFF
many | TRBJ1-1 | TRBV5-5 | . | TGTGCCAGCAGCTTGGACCTCTGGAACACTGAAGCTTTCTTT | CASSLDLWNTEAFF
many | TRBJ2-3 | TRBV20-1 | . | TGCAGTGCTAAATCATTAGTGGCCCGCGAAGATACGCAGTATTTT | CSAKSLVAREDTQYF
many | TRBJ1-1 | TRBV7-8 | . | TGTGCCAGCAGACCCGGGACACTGAACACTGAAGCTTTCTTT | CASRPGTLNTEAFF
many | TRBJ1-1 | TRBV15 | . | TGTGCCACCAGAGTGGGAATGAACACTGAAGCTTTCTTT | CATRVGMNTEAFF
many | TRBJ2-7 | TRBV5-1 | . | TGCGCCAGCAGCTTGGAACAGCGGCGAGGGGGCGAGCAGTACTTC | CASSLEQRRGGEQYF
many | TRBJ2-7 | TRBV7-8 | . | TGTGCCAGCAGCTTGGGACCCTATTCCTACGAGCAGTACTTC | CASSLGPYSYEQYF
. | TRBJ2-1 | TRBV30 | . | TGTGCCTGGGGCCCATCGGGGCAGTTCTTC | CAWGPSGQFF
medium-sized | TRBJ2-1 | TRBV20-1 | . | TGCAGTGCTTACAGGGTTGATGAGCAGTTCTTC | CSAYRVDEQFF
many | TRBJ1-6 | TRBV20-1 | . | TGCAGTGCTAGTGGGGGGGAAGGTTCACCCCTCCACTTT | CSASGGEGSPLHF
many | TRBJ2-7 | TRBV29-1 | . | TGCAGCGTTGCTCCCGGAGTCAACGAGCAGTACTTC | CSVAPGVNEQYF
many | TRBJ2-3 | TRBV9 | . | TGTGCCAGCAGCGTAGCTACGCGCACAGATACGCAGTATTTT | CASSVATRTDTQYF
many | TRBJ2-1 | TRBV6-2/TRBV6-3 | . | TGTGCCAGCAAAAACACTAGCAAAAATGAGCAGTTCTTC | CASKNTSKNEQFF
many | TRBJ1-1 | TRBV6-2/TRBV6-3 | TRBD1 | TGTGCCAGCAGACCCAGTGGACAGGGCAGGACTGAAGCTTTCTTT | CASRPSGQGRTEAFF
. | TRBJ2-1 | TRBV20-1 | TRBD2 | TGCAGTGTCAGCGGGGGGGTCTCCTACAATGAGCAGTTCTTC | CSVSGGVSYNEQFF
many | TRBJ2-2 | TRBV20-1 | TRBD1 | TGCGGAGGACACAGGGGGGACACCGGGGAGCTGTTTTTT | CGGHRGDTGELFF
many | TRBJ1-2 | TRBV12-3/TRBV12-4 | TRBD1 | TGTGCCAGCACCCCTACACAGGGGGCTAGTGGCTACACCTTC | CASTPTQGASGYTF
many | TRBJ2-3 | TRBV25-1 | . | TGTGCCAGCAGGCGGGTCACAGATACGCAGTATTTT | CASRRVTDTQYF
few | TRBJ1-3 | TRBV12-2 | . | TGTGCAAGTCGCCTACACCGGTGCGACTCTGGAAACACCATATATTTT | CASRLHRCDSGNTIYF
. | TRBJ1-1 | TRBV7-2 | TRBD1 | TGTGCCAGCAGCCCCAGGACAGGGGCTGAAGCTTTGTTT | CASSPRTGAEALF
many | TRBJ2-3 | TRBV7-7 | . | TGTGCCAGCAGCTTAGGCAGGGGCGAGAGCACAGATACGCAGTATTTT | CASSLGRGESTDTQYF
many | TRBJ2-7 | TRBV20-1 | . | TGCAGTGCCCCAAGGGGGTCCCCTCCCCACGAGCAGTACTTC | CSAPRGSPPHEQYF
many | TRBJ2-2 | TRBV7-8 | TRBD2 | TGTGCCAGCAGCACCCGGCTAGCGGGCGAGAACACCGGGGAGCTGTTTTTT | CASSTRLAGENTGELFF
many | TRBJ2-1 | TRBV7-2 | TRBD1 | TGTGCCAGCCTTCGACAGGGGGCCCTCAATGAGCAGTTCTTC | CASLRQGALNEQFF
many | TRBJ1-4 | TRBV7-8 | TRBD1 | TGTGCCAGCAGCATGGGACAGGGGCCAGAAAAACTGTTTTTT | CASSMGQGPEKLFF
many | TRBJ2-1 | TRBV14 | . | TGTGCCAGCAGCCAAGATCTGGGGCGCGAGGAGCAGTTCTTC | CASSQDLGREEQFF
. | TRBJ2-7 | TRBV5-1 | . | TGCGCCAGCAGCTTGGCGGGGCCCCCCTACGAGCAGTACTTC | CASSLAGPPYEQYF
many | TRBJ1-6 | TRBV20-1 | . | TGCAGTGCCAAGAAGGGGGTTATCTATAATTCACCCCTCCACTTT | CSAKKGVIYNSPLHF
many | TRBJ2-1 | TRBV7-8 | TRBD2 | TGTGCCAGCAGCTTTGGTCTAGCGGGGGGGCTGAATGAGCAGTTCTTC | CASSFGLAGGLNEQFF
many | TRBJ2-1 | TRBV20-1 | . | TGCAGTGCTAGGTGGACAGCGGTAAATCCAGGGCAGTTCTTC | CSARWTAVNPGQFF
many | TRBJ2-7 | TRBV7-9 | . | TGTGCCAGCAGCTCCCGACAGGGGGCCGGACTAGCGGTCGCCTACGAGCAGTACTTC | CASSSRQGAGLAVAYEQYF
many | TRBJ1-6 | TRBV28 | . | TGTGCCAGCAATAGTGATTCACCCCTCCACTTT | CASNSDSPLHF
many | TRBJ2-6 | TRBV7-2 | . | TGTGCCAGCCGACAGTTCTCTGGGGCCAACGTCCTGACTTTC | CASRQFSGANVLTF
many | TRBJ2-3 | TRBV11-2 | . | TGTGCCAGCAGCTTACGGGGGAGAGCAGATACGCAGTATTTT | CASSLRGRADTQYF
many | TRBJ1-5 | TRBV18 | . | TGTGCCAGCTCACCAGGGTCGGACCAGCCCCAGCATTTT | CASSPGSDQPQHF
many | TRBJ1-1 | TRBV20-1 | . | TGCAGTGCTAGACCAACTATCCAACAGTTGAACACTGAAGCTTTCTTT | CSARPTIQQLNTEAFF
many | TRBJ2-1 | TRBV5-1 | . | TGCGCCAGCAGCCTGTATACCGTCAATGAGCAGTTCTTC | CASSLYTVNEQFF
many | TRBJ2-7 | TRBV20-1 | TRBD1 | TGCAGTGCTAGAGATGGACAGGGGTCCTACGAGCAGTACTTC | CSARDGQGSYEQYF
many | TRBJ2-3 | TRBV12-3/TRBV12-4 | TRBD2 | TGTGCCAGCAGTCCGAGCCCCTCGCGGGGGTATACAGATACGCAGTATTTT | CASSPSPSRGYTDTQYF
few | TRBJ2-1 | TRBV19 | . | TGTGCCAGTTTTTCCGGAAACAATGAGCAGTTCTTC | CASFSGNNEQFF
many | TRBJ2-1 | TRBV20-1 | . | TGCAGTGCGATACACGGTGGGGGCCTGGGGCAGTTCTTC | CSAIHGGGLGQFF
. | TRBJ2-3 | TRBV19 | . | TGTGCCAGTAGCTCATTTGAGGGCCACCGCACAGATACGCAGTATTTT | CASSSFEGHRTDTQYF
many | TRBJ2-1 | TRBV7-2 | TRBD2 | TGTGCCAGCAGCTTAGGGACTAGCGGGAGATTTGAGCAGTTCTTC | CASSLGTSGRFEQFF
many | TRBJ2-7 | TRBV7-2 | . | TGTGCCAGCAGCCCGAGGTTTGGGGAACGGGACGAGCAGTACTTC | CASSPRFGERDEQYF
few | TRBJ2-7 | TRBV9 | TRBD1 | TGTGCCAGCAGCGAAACGACAGGGGGCTACGAGCAGTACTTC | CASSETTGGYEQYF
many | TRBJ1-1 | TRBV9 | . | TGTGCCAGCAGCGTAGCTACCCCATTTTGGGCAGGGGCGAATGTCATGAACACTGAAGCTTTCTTT | CASSVATPFWAGANVMNTEAFF
many | TRBJ2-6 | TRBV9 | . | TGTGCCAGCGGGGGAACTGGGGCCAACGTCCTGACTTTC | CASGGTGANVLTF